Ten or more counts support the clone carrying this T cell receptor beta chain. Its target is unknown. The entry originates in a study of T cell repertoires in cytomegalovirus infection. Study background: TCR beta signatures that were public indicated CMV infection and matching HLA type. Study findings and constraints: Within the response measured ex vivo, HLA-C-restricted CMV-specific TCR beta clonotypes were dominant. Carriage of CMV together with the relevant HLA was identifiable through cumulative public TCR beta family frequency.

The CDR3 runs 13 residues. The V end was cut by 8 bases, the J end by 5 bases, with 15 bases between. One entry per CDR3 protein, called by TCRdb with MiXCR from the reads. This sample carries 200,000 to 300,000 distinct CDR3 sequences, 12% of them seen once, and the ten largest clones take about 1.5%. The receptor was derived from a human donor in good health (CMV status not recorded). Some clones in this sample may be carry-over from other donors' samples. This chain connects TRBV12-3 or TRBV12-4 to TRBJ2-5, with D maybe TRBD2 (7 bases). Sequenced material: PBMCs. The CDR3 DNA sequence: TGTGCCAGCCACCGGGGGGCCGGGGAGACCCAGTACTTC. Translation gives CASHRGAGETQYF.